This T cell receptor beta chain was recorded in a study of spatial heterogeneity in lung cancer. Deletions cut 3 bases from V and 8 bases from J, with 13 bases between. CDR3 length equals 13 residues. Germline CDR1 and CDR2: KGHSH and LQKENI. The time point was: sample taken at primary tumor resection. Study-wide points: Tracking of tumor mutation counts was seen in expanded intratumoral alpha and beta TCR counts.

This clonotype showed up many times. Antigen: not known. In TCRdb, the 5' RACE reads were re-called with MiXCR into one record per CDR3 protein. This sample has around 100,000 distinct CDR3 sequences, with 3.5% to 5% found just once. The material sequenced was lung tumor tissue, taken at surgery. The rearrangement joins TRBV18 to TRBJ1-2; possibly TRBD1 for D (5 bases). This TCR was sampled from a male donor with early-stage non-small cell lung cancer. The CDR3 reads CASSPSDTRGYTF. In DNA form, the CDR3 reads TGTGCCAGCTCACCTTCGGACACCCGGGGCTACACCTTC.